These T cell receptor beta chains were read from a single sample in a study of CD8 T cells in ankylosing spondylitis. MiXCR, run by TCRdb on the 5' RACE reads, gives a single entry per CDR3 protein. The sample consists of fewer than 250,000 distinct CDR3 sequences, over 30% of them appearing once. Specimen: blood, either unsorted or a sorted T cell fraction (not recorded which). The receptors come from a male donor with ankylosing spondylitis or in good health (not recorded which). Both conserved end residues are trimmed from each CDR3. Fields, in order: V gene, J gene, CDR3 protein.

>TRBV5-1|TRBJ1-5
ASSLTAGTPNQPQH
>TRBV6-5|TRBJ1-2
ASSYSTGLANYGYT
>TRBV4-1|TRBJ2-1
ASSQVSTSGSLNEQF
>TRBV12-3/TRBV12-4|TRBJ1-2
ASSLGGSPNYGYT
>TRBV11-2|TRBJ2-5
ASSLSTSGQETQY
>TRBV29-1|TRBJ1-2
SVASSDRVYGYT
>TRBV12-3/TRBV12-4|TRBJ2-7
ASSFGGPPTYEQY
>TRBV4-1|TRBJ1-6
ASSQDPQGVLSPLH
>TRBV12-3/TRBV12-4|TRBJ2-2
ASSLGSVGGELF
>TRBV9|TRBJ2-3
ASSGSGGSTDTQY
>TRBV7-6|TRBJ2-3
ASSLGRSTDTQY
>TRBV24-1|TRBJ2-3
ATSQPGDTQY
>TRBV24-1|TRBJ2-3
ATSDPGTSGGATDTQY
>TRBV11-3|TRBJ2-1
ASSLGRANEQF
>TRBV15|TRBJ1-2
ATSRANYGYT
>TRBV10-3|TRBJ2-7
AISVQGGTYEQY
>TRBV24-1|TRBJ2-5
ATSDRTSPSRETQY